The subject of this entry is one T cell receptor beta chain. This clonotype has more than one count but fewer than ten. It has no known antigen specificity. It has no much larger one-base neighbor in the sample; base qualities were not kept. This was a case-control study nested in a cohort of healthcare workers in London, UK, who had nasopharyngeal swab PCR tests and blood samples taken every week. Healthcare workers were enrolled in the week of the UK lockdown, from 23 to 31 March 2020, and were followed every week for up to roughly 16 weeks. This sample is part of a study of early T cells in non-severe SARS-CoV-2 infection (dated by TCRdb to about 2021). Context from the whole study: Because TCR sequencing was done on bulk RNA from unsorted whole blood, the alpha and beta chains could not be paired. General conclusions and limits of the study: VDJdb matching was skewed toward anti-spike CD8 responses and likely underestimated virus-specific expansions by missing private and CD4 specificities.

The library was built by means of 5' RACE. These reads were obtained on a NextSeq 500. Unique molecular identifiers were attached to individual cDNA molecules in the TCR library protocol so that sequencing error and PCR bias could be corrected. Both TCR alpha and beta chains were sequenced, and tight co-correlation was observed between alpha and beta sequence abundances in each sample. As for the original processing: Decombinator V4 was used to annotate the V gene, J gene and CDR3 of the TCR sequences. Expanded TCRs were defined as changing significantly between any two time points under a Poisson model with p below 0.0001. TCR abundances were normalised to the total number of TCRs sequenced in each sample and reported as counts per million. TRAV1-2 paired with TRAJ12, TRAJ20 or TRAJ33 defined MAIT TCRs, while TRAV10 paired with TRAJ18 defined iNKT TCRs. VDJdb, accessed 1 November 2021, was searched for CMV, EBV and SARS-CoV-2 annotated TCRs, excluding TCRs annotated for multiple antigens. Using fastp at Q25 and MiXCR, TCRdb reprocessed the public reads and kept productive beta chains. Rows are unified per CDR3 protein, each entry keeping the most common DNA and genes. It is TCRdb's table, rather than the study itself, that gives the V and J calls and clone size. The sample table lists approximately 120,000 distinct CDR3 sequences, under 15% of them with a count of one. 21% of the sample is in the top ten clones.

The V end loses 2 bases and the J end loses 4 bases, and a stretch of 12 bases separates them. The germline V gene specifies SGHDT as CDR1 and YYEEEE as CDR2. From its cysteine to its phenylalanine, the CDR3 spans 14 amino acids. This entry keeps only the CDR3 DNA: 42 bases, framed from base 1. The chain joins TRBV5-6 to TRBJ2-5; the D call is tentative, TRBD1 or TRBD2, as each matches 5 bases. The specimen was whole blood. The TCR was taken from an adult who was a healthcare worker with PCR-confirmed SARS-CoV-2 infection or an uninfected control (not recorded which). Here the CDR3 is given as CASSLHQGRETQYF. The base sequence is TGTGCCAGCAGCTTACACCAGGGACGAGAGACCCAGTACTTC.